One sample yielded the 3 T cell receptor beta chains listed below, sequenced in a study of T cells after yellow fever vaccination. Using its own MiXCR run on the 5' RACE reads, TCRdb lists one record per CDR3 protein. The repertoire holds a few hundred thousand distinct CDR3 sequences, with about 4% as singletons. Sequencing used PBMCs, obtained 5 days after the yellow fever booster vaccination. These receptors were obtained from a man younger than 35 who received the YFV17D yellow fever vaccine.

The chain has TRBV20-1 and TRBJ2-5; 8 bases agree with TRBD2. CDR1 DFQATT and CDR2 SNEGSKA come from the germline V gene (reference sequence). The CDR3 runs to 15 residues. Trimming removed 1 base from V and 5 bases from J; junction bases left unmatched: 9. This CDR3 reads CSARVPGTSKETQYF. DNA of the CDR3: TGCAGTGCTAGAGTACCCGGGACTAGTAAGGAGACCCAGTACTTC.

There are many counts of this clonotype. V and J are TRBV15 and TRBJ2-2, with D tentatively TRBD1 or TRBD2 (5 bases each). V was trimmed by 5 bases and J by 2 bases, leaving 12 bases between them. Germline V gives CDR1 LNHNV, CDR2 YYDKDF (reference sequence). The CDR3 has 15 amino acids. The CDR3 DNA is TGTGCCACCAGCCCTGGGACGGCCAACACCGGGGAGCTGTTTTTT. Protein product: CATSPGTANTGELFF.

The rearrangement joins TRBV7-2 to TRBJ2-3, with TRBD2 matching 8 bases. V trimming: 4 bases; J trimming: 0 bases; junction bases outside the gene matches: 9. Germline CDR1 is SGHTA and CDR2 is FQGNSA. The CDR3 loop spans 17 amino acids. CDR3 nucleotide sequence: TGTGCCAGCAGCTCCACTAGCGGATTCTTTAGCACAGATACGCAGTATTTT. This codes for CASSSTSGFFSTDTQYF.